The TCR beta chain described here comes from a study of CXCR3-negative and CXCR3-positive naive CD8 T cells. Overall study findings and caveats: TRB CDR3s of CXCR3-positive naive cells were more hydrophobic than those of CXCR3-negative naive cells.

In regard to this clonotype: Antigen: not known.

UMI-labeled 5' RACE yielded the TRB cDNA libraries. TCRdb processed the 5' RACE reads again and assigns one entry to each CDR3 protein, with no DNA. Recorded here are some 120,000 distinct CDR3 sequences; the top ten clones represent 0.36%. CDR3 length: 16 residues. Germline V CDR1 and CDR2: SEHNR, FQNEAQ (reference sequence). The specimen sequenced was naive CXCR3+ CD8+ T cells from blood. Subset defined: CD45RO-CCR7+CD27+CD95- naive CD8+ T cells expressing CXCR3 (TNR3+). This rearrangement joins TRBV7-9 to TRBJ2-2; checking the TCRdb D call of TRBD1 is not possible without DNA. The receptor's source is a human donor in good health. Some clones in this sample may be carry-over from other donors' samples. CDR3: CASSPTTGQSTGELFF. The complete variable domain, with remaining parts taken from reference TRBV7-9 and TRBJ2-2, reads DTGVSQNPRHKITKRGQNVTFRCDPISEHNRLYWYRQTLGQGPEFLTYFQNEAQLEKSRLLSDRFSAERPKGSFSTLEIQRTEQGDSAMYLCASSPTTGQSTGELFFGEGSRLTVL.